This T cell receptor beta chain was observed in a study of Ad26.COV2.S vaccination and SARS-CoV-2 variants. Study summary: Recipients of Ad26.COV2.S got it intramuscularly, once or twice 56 days apart.

Trimming shortened V by 1 base and J by 6 bases, and 7 bases separated the two germline ends. CDR1 and CDR2 from the germline V gene are LNHDA and SQIVND (reference sequence). The CDR3 consists of 12 residues. In its sample, this clone was seen a few times. Its antigen is undetermined. Treatment given: around 19 received Ad26.COV2.S at low or high dose, single or two shots; several received placebo; per-sample allocation not given. Specimens were obtained on day 63 following the first vaccine or placebo injection. This vaccine is an Ad26 vector that expresses the Wuhan-strain SARS-CoV-2 spike. Study outcomes and limitations: Non-spike TCR breadth did not differ much between vaccine and placebo recipients. The placebo group had lower spike-specific TCR breadth than the vaccine recipients did.

Sequencing was performed with immunoSEQ multiplex PCR; in TCRdb, only in-frame clones are kept and a portion is missing. The profile shows 450,000 to 550,000 clones, roughly nine tenths of them singletons. The sample consisted of peripheral blood, taken in a trial of Ad26.COV2.S vaccine versus placebo. This chain connects TRBV19 to TRBJ2-7; no firm D call. This sequence was found in a person between 18 and 60 years old who received the Ad26.COV2.S COVID-19 vaccine or a placebo. The CDR3: CASSIGRGEQYF. In nucleotides, the CDR3 is TGTGCCAGTAGTATAGGACGAGGCGAGCAGTACTTC.